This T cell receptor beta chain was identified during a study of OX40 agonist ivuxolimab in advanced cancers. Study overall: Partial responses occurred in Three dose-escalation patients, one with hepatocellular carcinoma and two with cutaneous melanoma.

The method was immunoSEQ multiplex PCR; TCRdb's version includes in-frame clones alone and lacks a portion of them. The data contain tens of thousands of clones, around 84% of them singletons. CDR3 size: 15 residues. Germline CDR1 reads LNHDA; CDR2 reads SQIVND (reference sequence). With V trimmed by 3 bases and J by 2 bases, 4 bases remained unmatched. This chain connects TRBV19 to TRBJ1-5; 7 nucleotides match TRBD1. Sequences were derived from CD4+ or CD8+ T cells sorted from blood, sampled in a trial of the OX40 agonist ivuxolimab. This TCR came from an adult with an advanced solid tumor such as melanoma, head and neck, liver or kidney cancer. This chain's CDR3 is CASSITGVGNQPQHF. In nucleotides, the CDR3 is TGTGCCAGTAGTATCACAGGGGTTGGCAATCAGCCCCAGCATTTT.